The sequence of this T cell receptor beta chain was determined in a study of CD4+ T cells in melanoma. Germline V lookup: CDR1 SGHKS, CDR2 YYEKEE (reference sequence). Trimming stripped 3 bases from V and 0 bases from J, with 13 bases between. The CDR3 has 16 amino acids. Libraries were prepared by immunoSEQ multiplex PCR; TCRdb keeps only in-frame clonotypes and omits some of them. The repertoire holds fewer than 11,000 clones, with 65% to 70% as singletons. The V call is TRBV5-5, the J call TRBJ1-3, with D maybe TRBD1 (6 bases). The receptor was isolated from a human donor with melanoma. Sequencing was carried out using cells from a culture (not recorded whether cultured in vitro). CDR3 in amino acids: CASSSYVGGSGNTIYF. For the CDR3, the DNA is TGTGCCAGCAGCTCTTATGTAGGGGGCTCTGGAAACACCATATATTTT.